Shown below are 15 T cell receptor beta chains from a single sample sequenced in a study of blood T cell repertoires in COVID-19. Here immunoSEQ multiplex PCR was the method, and the copy in TCRdb shows in-frame clones only, minus some. The repertoire holds roughly 87,000 clones, with more than 70% as singletons. Sequencing was done on a sample of peripheral blood. Every receptor here comes from an elderly woman with acute or convalescent COVID-19.

The chain joins TRBV4-2 to TRBJ1-2; possible D gene TRBD1, 5 bases. Deletions cut 0 bases from V and 4 bases from J, with 18 bases between. The length of the CDR3 is 17 residues. CDR1 and CDR2 from the germline V gene are LGHNA and YNFKEQ. Here the CDR3 reads CASSQDQGGASAYGYTF. CDR3 in DNA: TGTGCCAGCAGCCAAGATCAGGGCGGGGCCAGTGCCTATGGCTACACCTTC.

This clone was recorded a few times. This chain's CDR3 is CASSQEGGANTGELFF. The CDR3 bases are TGTGCCAGCAGCCAAGAGGGGGGGGCGAACACCGGGGAGCTGTTTTTT. The V and J genes are TRBV4-2 and TRBJ2-2; 7 nucleotides match TRBD2. The CDR3 totals 16 residues. CDR1 and CDR2 from the germline V gene are LGHNA and YNFKEQ. V lost 0 bases to trimming and J lost 0 bases; unmatched junction nucleotides: 1.

Only a few counts were recorded for this clone. The chain carries TRBV24-1 and TRBJ1-2; D is unresolved. V was cut by 3 bases and J by 3 bases, with 7 bases left in between. Germline V gene sequence: CDR1 KGHDR, CDR2 SFDVKD. The CDR3 extends over 13 amino acids. This CDR3 is CATSDERYYGYTF. The DNA for the CDR3 is TGTGCCACCAGTGATGAACGGTACTATGGCTACACCTTC.

This clone was counted a few times. The chain employs TRBV3-1 (or the pseudogene TRBV3-2) and TRBJ1-2; 7 bases map to TRBD1. CDR1 is LGHDT and CDR2 is YNNKEL in the germline V gene (reference sequence). J lost 8 bases, V lost 4 bases, and 4 bases had no gene match. The CDR3 is made up of 12 amino acids. The CDR3 sequence: CASSLTGEGYTF. The CDR3 DNA reads as TGTGCCAGCAGCCTTACAGGGGAAGGCTACACCTTC.

The V gene is TRBV12-2, the J gene TRBJ2-5; the DNA was not used to check the table's D call, TRBD1. TRBV12-2 is a pseudogene. CDR3 length equals 14 residues. As DNA, the CDR3 is TGTGCAAGAGACCTCGTTCAGGACCAAGAGACCCAGTACTTC. The encoded protein is CARDLVQDQETQYF.

The chain combines TRBV7-2 with TRBJ2-3; D unclear. Per the germline V gene, CDR1 is SGHTA and CDR2 is FQGNSA. The length of the CDR3 is 12 residues. Trimming took 3 bases from V and 4 from J, leaving 5 bases between them. The CDR3 is CASSFSPDTQYF. As DNA, the CDR3 is TGTGCCAGCAGCTTTAGTCCAGATACGCAGTATTTT.

The J gene is TRBJ2-2, the V gene TRBV11-3, with a weak D call TRBD2 (6 bases). Germline CDR1 SGHNT, CDR2 YENEEA. CDR3 size: 12 residues. V lost 5 bases and J 5 bases, leaving 6 bases between the germline ends. The CDR3 is CASSRETGELFF. In DNA, the CDR3 is TGTGCCAGCAGCCGGGAGACCGGGGAGCTGTTTTTT.

This clone turned up a few times. The V call is TRBV5-1, the J call TRBJ1-2; D not certain. Trimming removed 4 bases from V and 4 bases from J, with 14 bases in between. Germline CDR1 reads SGHRS; CDR2 reads YFSETQ. The CDR3 has 14 amino acids. The CDR3 reads CASSPGEVGYGYTF. The CDR3 bases are TGCGCCAGCAGCCCCGGGGAGGTAGGCTATGGCTACACCTTC.

The J gene is TRBJ2-5, the V gene TRBV30; a weak D match, TRBD2 (7 bases). Germline CDR1 GTSNPN, CDR2 SVGIG (reference sequence). The CDR3 has 12 amino acids. Trimming shortened V by 8 bases and J by 5 bases, and 15 bases separated the two germline ends. The CDR3: CALRGGRETQYF. CDR3 sequence (DNA): TGTGCCCTACGCGGGGGCAGGGAGACCCAGTACTTC.

V and J are TRBV6-2 or TRBV6-3 and TRBJ2-7, with 8 bases that match TRBD1. The ends lost 5 bases at V and 9 bases at J; junction bases unmatched: 12. In germline, CDR1 is MNHEY, CDR2 SVGEGT. This CDR3 has 14 residues. The CDR3 DNA sequence: TGTGCCAGCAGTCCGGACAGGGAGGTGAGGGTGCAGTACTTC. This sequence encodes CASSPDREVRVQYF.

V usage is TRBV18 and J usage is TRBJ1-3; 7 bases agree with TRBD1. This CDR3 contains 15 residues. Germline values: CDR1 KGHSH, CDR2 LQKENI. Unmatched junction bases numbered 7, after V lost 4 bases and J lost 4 bases. The CDR3 sequence is CASSLSDRAGNTIYF. The CDR3 DNA reads as TGTGCCAGCTCACTTTCCGACAGGGCCGGAAACACCATATATTTT. The full variable domain, completed using reference TRBV18 and TRBJ1-3, is NAGVMQNPRHLVRRRGQEARLRCSPMKGHSHVYWYRQLPEEGLKFMVYLQKENIIDESGMPKERFSAEFPKEGPSILRIQQVVRGDSAAYFCASSLSDRAGNTIYFGEGSWLTVV.

V is TRBV6-2 or TRBV6-3 and J is TRBJ2-5, with 8 bases lining up with TRBD2. V lost 2 bases to trimming and J lost 4 bases; unmatched junction nucleotides: 3. Looked up from germline, CDR1 is MNHEY and CDR2 is SVGEGT. The CDR3 contains 14 residues. The CDR3 bases are TGTGCCAGCAGTTACGGGGGACTAGGAGAGACCCAGTACTTC. Residues: CASSYGGLGETQYF.

This clone was seen once. V and J are TRBV7-2 and TRBJ2-3, with TRBD2 matching 7 bases. The germline V gene encodes CDR1 SGHTA and CDR2 FQGNSA. V was pared by 1 base and J by 5 bases, with 6 bases of the junction left unmatched. The CDR3 sequence is 15 residues long. As DNA, the CDR3 is TGTGCCAGCAGCTTAGTAAGCGGGGCTAGAGATACGCAGTATTTT. Protein product: CASSLVSGARDTQYF.

This clone was detected a few times. The chain links TRBV6-2 or TRBV6-3 to TRBJ1-1; D possibly corresponds to TRBD1 (6 bases). Trimming shortened V by 4 bases and J by 5 bases, and 11 bases separated the two germline ends. This CDR3 is 13 amino acids long. Germline loops: CDR1 MNHEY, CDR2 SVGEGT. DNA of the CDR3: TGTGCCAGCAGTTCAGGGGTTCCTACTGAAGCTTTCTTT. Protein product: CASSSGVPTEAFF.

The V and J genes are TRBV7-2 and TRBJ1-2; unclear D gene. The CDR3 runs 13 residues. CDR1 and CDR2 (germline): SGHTA, FQGNSA. V gave up 4 bases and J gave up 7 bases, with 13 bases separating them. CDR3 nucleotides: TGTGCCAGCAGCTCCGATCAGAGAGGTGGCTACACCTTC. Protein product: CASSSDQRGGYTF.